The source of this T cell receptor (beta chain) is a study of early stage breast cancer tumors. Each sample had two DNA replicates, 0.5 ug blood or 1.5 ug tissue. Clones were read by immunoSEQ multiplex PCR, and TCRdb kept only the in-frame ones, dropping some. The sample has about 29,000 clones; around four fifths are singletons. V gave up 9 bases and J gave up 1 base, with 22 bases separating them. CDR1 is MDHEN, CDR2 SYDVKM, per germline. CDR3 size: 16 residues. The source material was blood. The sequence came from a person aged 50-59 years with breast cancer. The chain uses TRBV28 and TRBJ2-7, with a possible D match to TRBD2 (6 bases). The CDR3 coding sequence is TGTGCCAGTTTTTCCCCCCTGGCGGGACTTTCCTACGAGCAGTACTTC. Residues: CASFSPLAGLSYEQYF.